This T cell receptor (beta chain) was captured in a study of cytomegalovirus exposure and HLA in healthy donors. The primer mix had 60 Vbeta and 13 Jbeta primers. Libraries were prepared by immunoSEQ multiplex PCR; TCRdb keeps only in-frame clonotypes and omits some of them. The sample contains approximately 92,000 clones, 80% to 85% of which appear only once. Overall study findings and caveats: In an earlier analysis, most TCR beta V segments were productive about 90% or about 30% of the time.

A remark on this clone: No antigen is known for it.

V was clipped by 4 bases and J by 2 bases, with 12 bases between them. This CDR3 is built from 14 residues. The germline V gene encodes CDR1 SGHAT and CDR2 FQNNGV. This sequence joins TRBV11-2 and TRBJ2-7, with a weak D call TRBD1 (5 bases). This receptor was identified in a woman in her sixties or seventies in good health and CMV-seropositive. Sequencing was performed on PBMCs. The CDR3 nucleotides are TGTGCCAGCAGCTCTAACAGGTCCCCCTACGAGCAGTACTTC. It encodes CASSSNRSPYEQYF.